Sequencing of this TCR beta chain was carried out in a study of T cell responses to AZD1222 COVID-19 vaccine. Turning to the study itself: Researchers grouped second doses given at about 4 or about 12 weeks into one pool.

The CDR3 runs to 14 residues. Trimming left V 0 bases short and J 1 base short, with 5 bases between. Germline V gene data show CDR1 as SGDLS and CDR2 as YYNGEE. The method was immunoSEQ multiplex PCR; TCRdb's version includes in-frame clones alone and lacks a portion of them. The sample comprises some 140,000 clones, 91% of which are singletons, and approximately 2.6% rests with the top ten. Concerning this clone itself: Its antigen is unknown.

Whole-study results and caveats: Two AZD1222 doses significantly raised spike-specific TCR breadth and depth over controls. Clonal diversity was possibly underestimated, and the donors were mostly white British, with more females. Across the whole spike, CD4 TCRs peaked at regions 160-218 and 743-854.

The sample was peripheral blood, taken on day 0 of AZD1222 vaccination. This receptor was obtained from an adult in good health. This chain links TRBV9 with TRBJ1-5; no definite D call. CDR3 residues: CASSVGGSNQPQHF. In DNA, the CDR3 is TGTGCCAGCAGCGTAGGAGGGAGCAATCAGCCCCAGCATTTT.